One and the same sample provided the 16 T cell receptor beta chains below, sequenced in a study of cytomegalovirus exposure and HLA in healthy donors. PCR employed 60 Vbeta and 13 Jbeta primers. The protocol was immunoSEQ multiplex PCR, while the TCRdb copy is restricted to in-frame clones and leaves out a portion. The sample has 130,000 to 150,000 clones. Sequencing was carried out using PBMCs. These TCRs come from a male donor in good health and CMV-seronegative.

The J gene is TRBJ1-1, the V gene TRBV5-1; 7 nucleotides agree with TRBD1. The CDR3 is 14 amino acids. The germline gives CDR1 SGHRS, CDR2 YFSETQ. V lost 4 bases to trimming and J lost 0 bases; unmatched junction nucleotides: 3. The CDR3 bases are TGCGCCAGCAGCAGGACAGGAATGAACACTGAAGCTTTCTTT. Translating gives CASSRTGMNTEAFF.

Written as DNA, the CDR3 is TGTGCCAGTATCCCTCCGGGCGGGAGGGCCTACAATGAGCAGTTCTTC. This gives the protein CASIPPGGRAYNEQFF. V is TRBV19 and J is TRBJ2-1; 9 bases map to TRBD2. The CDR3 extends over 16 amino acids. Trimming removed 7 bases from V and 2 bases from J; junction bases left unmatched: 9. The germline gives CDR1 LNHDA, CDR2 SQIVND (reference sequence).

V usage is TRBV18 and J usage is TRBJ1-6; D is unclear. The CDR3 has 15 residues. V lost 2 bases to trimming and J lost 10 bases, with 15 bases between them. Germline values: CDR1 KGHSH, CDR2 LQKENI. CDR3 sequence: CASSPVREEGSPLHF. CDR3 sequence (DNA): TGTGCCAGCTCACCAGTGCGGGAAGAGGGATCACCCCTCCACTTT.

This chain connects TRBV7-9 to TRBJ2-2; D gene unclear. Germline V gives CDR1 SEHNR, CDR2 FQNEAQ (reference sequence). Trimming removed 3 bases from V and 6 bases from J, with 8 bases in between. The CDR3 spans 13 residues. The chain's CDR3 is CASSLTLPGELFF. The CDR3 nucleotides read TGTGCCAGCAGCTTGACTTTGCCCGGGGAGCTGTTTTTT. The complete variable domain, with remaining parts taken from reference TRBV7-9 and TRBJ2-2, reads DTGVSQNPRHKITKRGQNVTFRCDPISEHNRLYWYRQTLGQGPEFLTYFQNEAQLEKSRLLSDRFSAERPKGSFSTLEIQRTEQGDSAMYLCASSLTLPGELFFGEGSRLTVL.

This chain uses TRBV15 with TRBJ2-2; 9 positions agree with TRBD2. J gave up 2 bases and V 5 bases, and 6 bases lay outside the gene matches. CDR1 is LNHNV, CDR2 YYDKDF, per germline (reference sequence). The CDR3 is 16 residues long. The CDR3 region has the DNA TGTGCCACCAGCGGACTTAGCGGGGGCAACACCGGGGAGCTGTTTTTT. Protein sequence: CATSGLSGGNTGELFF.

V is TRBV29-1 and J is TRBJ2-7; tentative D call: TRBD1 (5 bases). This CDR3 region has 13 residues. Trimming cost V 3 bases and J 2 bases, with 11 bases left between them. CDR1 SQVTM and CDR2 ANQGSEA come from the germline V gene. CDR3 in amino acids: CSVEAGLPYEQYF. The DNA of the CDR3 is TGCAGCGTTGAGGCAGGGCTACCCTACGAGCAGTACTTC.

The rearrangement links TRBV29-1 to TRBJ2-7, with TRBD1 matching 8 bases. J gave up 6 bases and V 6 bases, and 4 bases lay outside the gene matches. The CDR3 length is 11 residues. Germline V gives CDR1 SQVTM, CDR2 ANQGSEA. In DNA, the CDR3 is TGCAGCGTGGACAGGGTCGGCGAGCAGTACTTC. This codes for CSVDRVGEQYF.

The V gene is TRBV9, the J gene TRBJ2-7; 10 bases map to TRBD1. V lost 4 bases, J lost 0 bases, and 4 bases stayed unmatched. Germline V lookup: CDR1 SGDLS, CDR2 YYNGEE. The CDR3 extends over 15 amino acids. This CDR3 reads CASSPRTGGSYEQYF. The CDR3, as DNA: TGTGCCAGCAGCCCGCGGACAGGGGGCTCCTACGAGCAGTACTTC.

On this clone: No DNA is shown, since the ends of the CDR3 on it are uncertain; the CDR3 is the one TCRdb lists. The rearrangement joins TRBV7-9 to TRBJ1-1; the D segment call TRBD1 is taken from the table without a DNA check. CDR1 is SEHNR and CDR2 is FQNEAQ in the germline V gene (reference sequence). The CDR3 is made up of 17 amino acids, end residues included. The CDR3 sequence: CASSFVGTGTFGAEAFF.

The chain has TRBV7-3 and TRBJ2-3; 9 bases match TRBD2. Trimming removed 1 base from V and 5 bases from J; junction bases left unmatched: 7. CDR3 length: 16 amino acids. Germline V lookup: CDR1 SGHTA, CDR2 FQGTGA. The CDR3 DNA follows: TGTGCCAGCAGCTTAAGAGGCGGGGGGGCTAAAGATACGCAGTATTTT. It specifies CASSLRGGGAKDTQYF.

This rearrangement joins TRBV19 to TRBJ2-7; 9 positions agree with TRBD1. Germline CDR1 reads LNHDA; CDR2 reads SQIVND (reference sequence). J gave up 2 bases and V 3 bases, and 5 bases lay outside the gene matches. CDR3 length equals 15 residues. In nucleotides, the CDR3 is TGTGCCAGTAGTATCCGGGACAGGGCGGCCTACGAGCAGTACTTC. Translated: CASSIRDRAAYEQYF.

Note on this clone: The junction does not match germline at one end; this may be a read error. The chain recombines TRBV30 with TRBJ1-2; D is possibly TRBD1 (5 bases). This CDR3 contains 14 residues. Germline V CDR1 and CDR2: GTSNPN, SVGIG (reference sequence). The CDR3 DNA is TGTGCCTGGAGGGCTCACGGGACTAACCATGGCTACACCTTC. Translated, it gives CAWRAHGTNHGYTF.

CDR3 coding DNA: TGTGCCAGCTCCCCCTCGGGAGGTGAGCAGTACTTC. Its protein is CASSPSGGEQYF. The chain links TRBV6-5 to TRBJ2-7; 7 bases match TRBD2. Germline V CDR1 and CDR2: MNHEY, SVGAGI. V dropped 8 bases and J dropped 7; count of bases not matched to a gene: 8. The length of the CDR3 is 12 residues.

The CDR3 DNA reads TGTGCCAGTCGCCCAGGGGGGCCGGGGGAGACCCAGTACTTC. Translation gives CASRPGGPGETQYF. V and J are TRBV11-2 and TRBJ2-5; TRBD1 might be the D (7 bases). The V and J ends lost 9 bases and 5 bases respectively, with 19 bases between them. The CDR3 consists of 14 residues. In germline, CDR1 is SGHAT, CDR2 FQNNGV.

This sequence joins TRBV7-2 and TRBJ1-2, with D possibly TRBD1 on 6 matching bases. Trimming shortened V by 2 bases and J by 5 bases, and 18 bases separated the two germline ends. Germline V gives CDR1 SGHTA, CDR2 FQGNSA. The CDR3 runs to 16 residues. CDR3 residues: CASSLIPDRSSYGYTF. The DNA for the CDR3 is TGTGCCAGCAGCTTAATCCCGGACAGAAGTTCATATGGCTACACCTTC.

The CDR3 DNA follows: TGTGCCAGTACCCGGGACAGGGGGCCCGGGAATACTGAAGCTTTCTTT. It codes for CASTRDRGPGNTEAFF. The chain recombines TRBV19 with TRBJ1-1, with 12 bases aligning to TRBD1. The CDR3 has 16 residues. J lost 5 bases, V lost 7 bases, and 11 bases had no gene match. Per the germline V gene, CDR1 is LNHDA and CDR2 is SQIVND (reference sequence).